This entry lists 31 T cell receptor beta chains sequenced from one sample in a study of blood T cell repertoires in COVID-19. Sequenced by immunoSEQ multiplex PCR; TCRdb stores in-frame clones only, minus some. Of roughly 230,000 clones detected, around 89% appear once; the ten largest clones hold more than 1.5%. Sequenced: peripheral blood. These receptors all stem from an older man with acute or convalescent COVID-19.

This chain joins TRBV28 and TRBJ2-3; 7 positions agree with TRBD1. V gave up 3 bases and J gave up 4 bases; unmatched junction bases: 7. The length of the CDR3 is 15 residues. Germline V gene data show CDR1 as MDHEN and CDR2 as SYDVKM. In DNA form, the CDR3 reads TGTGCCAGCAGTTTCAGGGGGTTTGGTTCAGATACGCAGTATTTT. Translating gives CASSFRGFGSDTQYF.

The chain recombines TRBV9 with TRBJ2-1; D perhaps matches TRBD1 (5 bases). The CDR3 spans 16 residues. V lost 0 bases and J lost 6, with 16 bases in between. The germline V gene encodes CDR1 SGDLS and CDR2 YYNGEE. The chain's CDR3 is CASSVEGNPSGNEQFF. The CDR3 DNA reads TGTGCCAGCAGCGTAGAGGGGAATCCTTCGGGCAATGAGCAGTTCTTC.

The chain employs TRBV28 and TRBJ2-7, with D tentatively TRBD2 (5 bases). This CDR3 is built from 16 residues. Germline CDR1 MDHEN, CDR2 SYDVKM. The V and J ends lost 4 bases and 0 bases respectively, with 16 bases between them. The CDR3: CASSSPASSNSYEQYF. CDR3 nucleotides: TGTGCCAGCAGTTCCCCGGCTAGCTCCAACTCCTACGAGCAGTACTTC.

This chain links TRBV27 with TRBJ2-6; 13 bases line up with TRBD2. Trimming at V came to 4 bases and at J to 5 bases, leaving 5 bases not matched to a gene. Germline lookup yields CDR1 MNHEY and CDR2 SMNVEV (reference sequence). This CDR3 is 17 amino acids long. CDR3 DNA sequence: TGTGCCAGCAGTTCAAGGACTAGCGGGAGATGGGCCAACGTCCTGACTTTC. Translation: CASSSRTSGRWANVLTF.

This sequence joins TRBV21-1 and TRBJ2-7; TRBD2, the table's D call, lacks a check against the DNA. TRBV21-1 is classified as a pseudogene. This CDR3 is 16 amino acids long. The DNA of the CDR3 is TGTGCCAGCAGCAAAGTCCCGGCAGTTGAGGCCCAAGAGCAGTACTTC. Its protein product is CASSKVPAVEAQEQYF.

V is TRBV28 and J is TRBJ2-2; weak D call: TRBD2 (5 bases). This CDR3 comprises 15 residues. In germline, CDR1 is MDHEN, CDR2 SYDVKM. Trimming took 1 base from V and 5 from J, leaving 11 bases between them. The CDR3 coding sequence is TGTGCCAGCAGTTTATCGGGAATAAGGACCGGGGAGCTGTTTTTT. Translation gives CASSLSGIRTGELFF.

CDR3 region: CASSPQQGMDTEAFF. The DNA for the CDR3 is TGTGCCAGCTCACCACAACAGGGGATGGACACTGAAGCTTTCTTT. This chain uses TRBV18 with TRBJ1-1; 7 bases align to TRBD1. Unmatched junction bases numbered 5, after V lost 1 base and J lost 3 bases. The V gene's germline CDR1 is KGHSH and CDR2 LQKENI. The CDR3 has 15 residues.

In nucleotides, the CDR3 is TGTGCCATCAGTTACTACAGGGCTGGTCAGAACACCGGGGAGCTGTTTTTT. Translating it yields CAISYYRAGQNTGELFF. The J gene is TRBJ2-2, the V gene TRBV10-3, with D maybe TRBD1 (6 bases). The CDR3 extends over 17 amino acids. V was clipped by 5 bases and J by 1 base, with 17 bases between them. The germline V gene encodes CDR1 ENHRY and CDR2 SYGVKD.

This clone was seen only once. The rearrangement uses TRBV5-1 and TRBJ2-7; TRBD1 matches at 7 bases. The CDR3 has 15 amino acids. With V trimmed by 0 bases and J by 5 bases, 8 bases remained unmatched. Per the germline V gene, CDR1 is SGHRS and CDR2 is YFSETQ. CDR3 region: CASSLEGRGIDEQYF. The CDR3 DNA sequence: TGCGCCAGCAGCTTGGAGGGCAGGGGGATCGACGAGCAGTACTTC.

The chain is built from TRBV29-1 and TRBJ1-5; D remains unclear. Trimming removed 0 bases from V and 1 base from J, with 13 bases in between. This CDR3 is 16 amino acids long. Looked up from germline, CDR1 is SQVTM and CDR2 is ANQGSEA. As DNA, the CDR3 is TGCAGCGTTGAAGATCAGACGGACTCCAGCAATCAGCCCCAGCATTTT. This encodes CSVEDQTDSSNQPQHF.

This clone has just one count. This sequence joins TRBV6-5 and TRBJ1-5; 7 bases are shared with TRBD1. V was clipped by 5 bases and J by 4 bases; unmatched bases: 8. Germline loops: CDR1 MNHEY, CDR2 SVGAGI. This CDR3 contains 15 residues. CDR3 in DNA: TGTGCCAGCAGTCGACAGGGTAATCGAAATCAGCCCCAGCATTTT. This translates into CASSRQGNRNQPQHF.

The CDR3, as DNA: TGTGCCAGCAGCTTAGTGCGGCTAGCGGGAGGGGAGCAGTTCTTC. It translates to CASSLVRLAGGEQFF. The V call is TRBV7-2, the J call TRBJ2-1; 12 bases match TRBD2. This CDR3 region has 15 residues. Germline loops: CDR1 SGHTA, CDR2 FQGNSA. V lost 1 base to trimming and J lost 10 bases; unmatched junction nucleotides: 5.

The chain has TRBV5-5 and TRBJ1-5; tentative D call: TRBD1 (6 bases). Between the trimmed V and J ends, which lost 2 bases and 1 base, there was a span of 10 bases. Germline V gene data show CDR1 as SGHKS and CDR2 as YYEKEE (reference sequence). CDR3 length: 15 residues. In DNA, the CDR3 is TGTGCCAGCAGCTTAGAAGGACAGAGCAATCAGCCCCAGCATTTT. Encoded protein: CASSLEGQSNQPQHF.

This chain uses TRBV30 with TRBJ2-5, with 7 nucleotides matching TRBD1. This CDR3 has 14 residues. The V segment lost 5 bases and the J segment 1 base; nucleotides outside the gene matches: 7. Germline-derived CDR1 and CDR2 are GTSNPN and SVGIG (reference sequence). The CDR3 sequence: CAWGTGTVQETQYF. The CDR3 bases are TGTGCCTGGGGCACCGGGACAGTCCAAGAGACCCAGTACTTC.

The rearrangement joins TRBV5-1 to TRBJ2-3; 10 bases are shared with TRBD2. With 3 bases clipped from V and 0 bases from J, the junction kept 10 bases outside the gene matches. This CDR3 is built from 18 residues. The germline V gene has CDR1 SGHRS and CDR2 YFSETQ. CDR3 region: CASSSKPISGRSTDTQYF. CDR3 DNA: TGCGCCAGCAGCTCGAAACCGATTAGCGGGAGGAGCACAGATACGCAGTATTTT.

The sample holds a few counts of this clone. V and J are TRBV27 and TRBJ2-7; possible D gene TRBD2, 6 bases. Germline V gene sequence: CDR1 MNHEY, CDR2 SMNVEV (reference sequence). This CDR3 has 14 residues. V gave up 5 bases and J gave up 4 bases, with 15 bases separating them. The CDR3 loop is CASSPRGGWYEQYF. Written as DNA, the CDR3 is TGTGCCAGCAGTCCACGGGGAGGCTGGTACGAGCAGTACTTC.

This chain joins TRBV7-2 and TRBJ2-7; TRBD2 matches 7 bases. V gave up 3 bases and J gave up 4 bases; unmatched junction bases: 6. The V gene's germline CDR1 is SGHTA and CDR2 FQGNSA. This CDR3 has 14 residues. This CDR3 reads CASSFREGNYEQYF. In DNA, the CDR3 is TGTGCCAGCAGCTTCAGGGAGGGAAATTACGAGCAGTACTTC.

This clone was recorded once. This chain connects TRBV19 to TRBJ1-2, with a weak D call TRBD1 (6 bases). Trimming pared 11 bases from V and 9 bases from J, leaving 28 bases between. The length of the CDR3 is 15 residues. Germline values: CDR1 LNHDA, CDR2 SQIVND (reference sequence). In nucleotides, the CDR3 is TGTGCCGGCTCCGCCCGGGGACAAACTATGTATAGCTACACCTTC. This codes for CAGSARGQTMYSYTF.

The V gene is TRBV19, the J gene TRBJ2-1; a weak D match, TRBD2 (5 bases). V was pared by 6 bases and J by 0 bases, with 15 bases between. Per the germline V gene, CDR1 is LNHDA and CDR2 is SQIVND (reference sequence). This CDR3 region has 16 residues. CDR3 loop: CASSPLGVSSYNEQFF. Written as DNA, the CDR3 is TGTGCCAGTAGCCCACTAGGCGTCAGCTCCTACAATGAGCAGTTCTTC. The variable domain in full, completed from reference TRBV19 and TRBJ2-1, reads DGGITQSPKYLFRKEGQNVTLSCEQNLNHDAMYWYRQDPGQGLRLIYYSQIVNDFQKGDIAEGYSVSREKKESFPLTVTSAQKNPTAFYLCASSPLGVSSYNEQFFGPGTRLTVL.

The chain carries TRBV2 and TRBJ1-5; D uncertain. Germline CDR1 is SNHLY and CDR2 is FYNNEI. Trimming took 5 bases from V and 1 from J, leaving 21 bases between them. The CDR3 extends over 18 amino acids. The chain's CDR3 is CASSTTTNSGGSNQPQHF. CDR3 bases: TGTGCCAGCAGTACGACCACTAATAGCGGTGGGAGCAATCAGCCCCAGCATTTT. The entire variable domain, with the rest obtained from reference TRBV2 and TRBJ1-5, is as follows: EPEVTQTPSHQVTQMGQEVILRCVPISNHLYFYWYRQILGQKVEFLVSFYNNEISEKSEIFDDQFSVERPDGSNFTLKIRSTKLEDSAMYFCASSTTTNSGGSNQPQHFGDGTRLSIL.

The chain uses TRBV6-4 and TRBJ1-3; no clear D gene. Germline-derived CDR1 and CDR2 are MRHNA and SNTAGT. This CDR3 contains 15 residues. Trimming pared 8 bases from V and 0 bases from J, leaving 14 bases between. The DNA for the CDR3 is TGTGCCAGCTCGACGGGAGGCATCTCTGGAAACACCATATATTTT. Its translation is CASSTGGISGNTIYF.

The chain has TRBV7-2 and TRBJ2-6; D may be TRBD2 (6 bases). Germline loops: CDR1 SGHTA, CDR2 FQGNSA. The V end lost 4 bases, the J end lost 3 bases, and 19 bases lay between the germline ends. This CDR3 has 18 amino acids. The DNA of the CDR3 is TGTGCCAGCAGCTCCCATGGAGGAGGGTTCATTGGGGCCAACGTCCTGACTTTC. Its protein is CASSSHGGGFIGANVLTF.

Only one count was recorded for this clone. The V call is TRBV5-1, the J call TRBJ2-4, with D possibly being TRBD1 (6 bases). Trimming removed 4 bases from V and 0 bases from J, with 14 bases in between. Germline V CDR1 and CDR2: SGHRS, YFSETQ. This CDR3 is built from 16 residues. The CDR3 loop reads CASSPLGGIAKNIQYF. As DNA, the CDR3 is TGCGCCAGCAGCCCCTTAGGGGGAATAGCCAAAAACATTCAGTACTTC. The variable domain in full, with the rest retrieved from reference TRBV5-1 and TRBJ2-4, is KAGVTQTPRYLIKTRGQQVTLSCSPISGHRSVSWYQQTPGQGLQFLFEYFSETQRNKGNFPGRFSGRQFSNSRSEMNVSTLELGDSALYLCASSPLGGIAKNIQYFGAGTRLSVL.

This clone was counted many times. This rearrangement joins TRBV27 to TRBJ2-2, with 7 bases lining up with TRBD1. V dropped 3 bases and J dropped 6; count of bases not matched to a gene: 7. Germline-derived CDR1 and CDR2 are MNHEY and SMNVEV (reference sequence). The CDR3 runs to 15 residues. DNA for the CDR3: TGTGCCAGCAGTTTGACAGGGTCGGTGGCCGGGGAGCTGTTTTTT. This encodes CASSLTGSVAGELFF.

This chain joins TRBV7-2 and TRBJ2-4; 11 bases are a match to TRBD2. Looked up from germline, CDR1 is SGHTA and CDR2 is FQGNSA. With V trimmed by 5 bases and J by 6 bases, 15 bases remained unmatched. This CDR3 is 18 amino acids long. CDR3 sequence reads: CASSDTSGRIRGINIQYF. Here the CDR3 DNA reads TGTGCCAGCAGCGATACTAGCGGGAGAATACGGGGGATAAACATTCAGTACTTC.

The V call is TRBV3-1 (or the pseudogene TRBV3-2), the J call TRBJ1-4; a possible D gene is TRBD1 (6 bases). Trimming removed 1 base at V and 8 bases at J, with 14 bases between. CDR3 length equals 15 residues. Germline V gene lookup returns CDR1 LGHDT and CDR2 YNNKEL (reference sequence). The CDR3 reads CASSQGNRVREKLFF. DNA of the CDR3: TGTGCCAGCAGCCAAGGCAACAGGGTAAGGGAAAAACTGTTTTTT.

The gene calls are TRBV6-2 or TRBV6-3 and TRBJ1-1; possibly TRBD1 for D (5 bases). Germline values: CDR1 MNHEY, CDR2 SVGEGT. V shed 4 bases and J shed 1 base, with 7 bases lying between them. The length of the CDR3 is 13 residues. The CDR3 coding sequence is TGTGCCAGCAGTTCCAGGGAGAACACTGAAGCTTTCTTT. Translated: CASSSRENTEAFF.

This sequence joins TRBV10-3 and TRBJ2-1; TRBD1 is a possible D gene (6 bases). Trimming stripped 2 bases from V and 10 bases from J, with 6 bases between. This CDR3 comprises 11 residues. Germline-derived CDR1 and CDR2 are ENHRY and SYGVKD. CDR3 in DNA: TGTGCCATCAGTGAGGACAGGGAGCAGTTCTTC. This encodes CAISEDREQFF.

This clone has a single count. The chain recombines TRBV5-1 with TRBJ1-6, with D unresolved. The CDR3 contains 15 residues. Deletions cut 0 bases from V and 6 bases from J, with 10 bases between. Germline V gene data show CDR1 as SGHRS and CDR2 as YFSETQ. The CDR3 bases are TGCGCCAGCAGCTTGGGACGGAGCGCTAATTCACCCCTCCACTTT. Translated, it gives CASSLGRSANSPLHF.

The genes are TRBV24-1 and TRBJ1-2, with 10 bases that match TRBD1. The length of the CDR3 is 16 residues. Germline-derived CDR1 and CDR2 are KGHDR and SFDVKD. V shed 3 bases and J 0 bases; nucleotides not matched to a gene: 3. CDR3 sequence (DNA): TGTGCCACCAGTGATGGGGGGACAGGGGCTAACTATGGCTACACCTTC. This translates into CATSDGGTGANYGYTF.

The chain joins TRBV7-9 to TRBJ2-7, with D hard to call. The CDR3 extends over 16 amino acids. Germline assignment: CDR1 SEHNR and CDR2 FQNEAQ (reference sequence). V gave up 1 base and J gave up 0 bases, with 13 bases separating them. DNA of the CDR3: TGTGCCAGCAGCTTAGGTGTAGCCGGGTACTCCTACGAGCAGTACTTC. Translation: CASSLGVAGYSYEQYF.